The present TCR beta chain was sequenced within a study of cytomegalovirus exposure and HLA in healthy donors. The study's findings and limits: In a later analysis, TCR beta V- and J-gene trimming showed a link to a missense DCLRE1C variant. In a later analysis, HLA-associated TCR beta chains were more clonally expanded than equally common others.

Researchers ran the PCR with 60 Vbeta and 13 Jbeta primers. Clones were sequenced by immunoSEQ multiplex PCR, and TCRdb holds only the in-frame ones, with some missing. The listing records tens of thousands of clones. Regarding this clone: Its target is not known.

The CDR3 runs to 13 residues. With 4 bases clipped from V and 7 bases from J, the junction kept 4 bases outside the gene matches. CDR1 and CDR2 from the germline V gene are PRHDT and FYEKMQ (reference sequence). Sequencing was performed on PBMCs. The TCR was taken from a man aged 50 to 60 in good health and CMV-seronegative. V usage is TRBV13 and J usage is TRBJ1-1; TRBD1 matches at 9 bases. The CDR3 nucleotides read TGTGCCAGCAGCTCCCGGGACAGGGATGAAGCTTTCTTT. Its translation is CASSSRDRDEAFF. Complete variable domain (other parts from reference TRBV13 and TRBJ1-1): AAGVIQSPRHLIKEKRETATLKCYPIPRHDTVYWYQQGPGQDPQFLISFYEKMQSDKGSIPDRFSAQQFSDYHSELNMSSLELGDSALYFCASSSRDRDEAFFGQGTRLTVV.